This entry features one TCR beta chain sequence. Its cognate antigen is unknown. The CDR3 consists of 15 residues. The germline V gene has CDR1 ENHRY and CDR2 SYGVKD. Unmatched junction bases numbered 3, after V lost 5 bases and J lost 1 base. RNA was isolated and reverse transcribed to cDNA, the sequencing template. Sequencing was performed with immunoSEQ multiplex PCR; in TCRdb, only in-frame clones are kept and a portion is missing. This table has around 110,000 clones, around 84% appearing once. The treatment here: oral pan-JAK inhibitor, 5-10 mg twice daily. This entry is derived from a study of CD8+ T cells in alopecia areata. As for the study in general: Disease severity was quantified as SALT score of affected scalp area.

The study's findings and limits: Lesional scalp, especially alopecia totalis/universalis, showed higher clonality than normal scalp.

This sequence joins TRBV10-3 and TRBJ2-3; 10 bases are shared with TRBD2. Sequenced here: CD8+ T cells sorted from blood, sampled at week 24, from a patient treated with tofacitinib. The TCR originated in a human donor with alopecia areata. The CDR3 nucleotides are TGTGCCATCAGTAAGGGGACTAGCGGCACAGATACGCAGTATTTT. This codes for CAISKGTSGTDTQYF.